This T cell receptor (beta chain) was sequenced for a study of blood T cell repertoires in COVID-19. In the source study's methods: Estimates of nucleated cell counts were drawn from the amplification of reference gene primers. Produced via immunoSEQ multiplex PCR; TCRdb's table is partial and in-frame only. V and J calls plus clone size are reproduced from that table; the DNA served to infer D and trimming. The data show 150,000 to 200,000 clones, about 86% seen once. This clone has a single count. This CDR3 is built from 15 residues. Per germline, CDR1 SEHNR and CDR2 FQNEAQ (reference sequence). V was shortened by 1 base and J by 3 bases, with 9 bases between the two germline ends.

This clonotype originated in a man aged 50-60 years with active or convalescent COVID-19. The gene calls are TRBV7-9 and TRBJ1-4; D is possibly TRBD1 (6 bases). Source material: peripheral blood. CDR3 sequence: CASSLGTDSNEKLFF. The DNA for the CDR3 is TGTGCCAGCAGCTTAGGGACAGATTCTAATGAAAAACTGTTTTTT.